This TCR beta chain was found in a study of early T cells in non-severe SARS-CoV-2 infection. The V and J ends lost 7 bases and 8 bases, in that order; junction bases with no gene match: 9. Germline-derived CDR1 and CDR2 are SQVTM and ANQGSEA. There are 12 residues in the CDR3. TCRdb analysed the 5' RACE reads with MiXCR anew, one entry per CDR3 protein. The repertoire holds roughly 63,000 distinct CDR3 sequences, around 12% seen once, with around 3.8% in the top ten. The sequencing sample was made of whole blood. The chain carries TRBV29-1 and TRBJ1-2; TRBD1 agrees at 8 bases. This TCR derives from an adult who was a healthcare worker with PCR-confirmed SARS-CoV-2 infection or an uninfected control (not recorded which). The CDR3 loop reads CSAAQGAGGYTF. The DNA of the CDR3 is TGCAGCGCTGCCCAGGGGGCTGGAGGCTACACCTTC.